This section outlines one T cell receptor beta chain sequence together with its context. Multiplex touch-down PCR amplified TRB using TRB-A and TRB-B pools in one tube. Reanalyzing the multiplex PCR reads, TCRdb keeps one entry per CDR3 protein, without DNA. Recorded for this sample: around 7,100 distinct CDR3 sequences. The CDR3 has 14 amino acids. The germline gives CDR1 KGHSH, CDR2 LQKENI. TRB amplification used approximately 250 ng of peripheral blood genomic DNA. The data were taken from a study of T cell clusters in autoimmune cytopenias. The same specimen was also included in a second study, on T cell repertoires in aging, cancer and after chemotherapy. This second study says: Clear clonal overlap appeared across healthy donor samples taken over several months to years.

Sequencing was done on a sample of peripheral blood. The sequence was obtained from a human donor in good health. The chain uses TRBV18 and TRBJ1-2; absent DNA, TCRdb's TRBD1 call cannot be checked. CDR3 loop: CASSPGTGFYGYTF.